These 16 T cell receptor beta chains were sequenced from one sample in a study of regulatory T cells in long-lasting Graves disease. In building TCR beta libraries, iRepertoire HTBI primers were used together with Arm-PCR of CDR3 regions. TCRdb redid the calling of the multiplex PCR reads with MiXCR, one entry per CDR3 protein. Counted here are nearly 350,000 distinct CDR3 sequences, around a fifth occurring once; the ten biggest clones make up about 29%. Described time point: persistent/refractory GD, antithyroid drugs over 5 years with positive TRAb. From PBMCs, RNA was extracted and then used to make the TCR library. The sample was peripheral blood mononuclear cells (PBMCs), taken when the disease was refractory, from a patient treated with antithyroid drugs. The receptor source for this set is a female donor with Graves disease.

The chain employs TRBV5-1 and TRBJ1-1; 9 nucleotides align to TRBD1. The J segment lost 8 bases and the V segment lost 4 bases, leaving 3 bases of the junction unmatched. This CDR3 region has 12 residues. CDR1 and CDR2 from the germline V gene are SGHRS and YFSETQ. CDR3 nucleotides: TGCGCCAGCAGCCCGGGACAGGGAGAAGCTTTCTTT. Protein: CASSPGQGEAFF.

This clonotype was picked up many times. V is TRBV10-3 and J is TRBJ1-4, with D unresolved. Germline loops: CDR1 ENHRY, CDR2 SYGVKD. The CDR3 sequence is 12 residues long. V lost 4 bases and J lost 8, with 8 bases in between. CDR3 region: CAISVGPEKLFF. CDR3 bases: TGTGCCATCAGTGTTGGGCCCGAAAAACTGTTTTTT.

In regard to this clonotype: A junction boundary mismatches the germline segment, possibly from a read error. V gene TRBV7-6 combines with J gene TRBJ2-2, with D perhaps matching TRBD2 (6 bases). The CDR3 extends over 16 amino acids. Germline V gives CDR1 SGHVS, CDR2 FNYEAQ. CDR3 sequence: CVSSQSAGPTTGELFF. CDR3 sequence (DNA): TGTGTCAGCAGCCAAAGTGCGGGGCCTACCACCGGGGAGCTGTTTTTT.

The chain employs TRBV19 and TRBJ1-6; TRBD1 aligns across 7 bases. Trimming at V came to 0 bases and at J to 10 bases, leaving 9 bases not matched to a gene. There are 16 residues in the CDR3. The germline V gene has CDR1 LNHDA and CDR2 SQIVND (reference sequence). This CDR3 is CASSIDPGQRHSPLHF. CDR3 DNA: TGTGCCAGTAGTATAGATCCGGGACAGAGGCACTCACCCCTCCACTTT.

This clonotype was detected many times. The J gene is TRBJ2-7, the V gene TRBV3-1, with 7 bases aligning to TRBD2. The CDR3 sequence is 13 residues long. V trimming: 5 bases; J trimming: 5 bases; junction bases outside the gene matches: 6. Per the germline V gene, CDR1 is LGHDT and CDR2 is YNNKEL (reference sequence). The CDR3 region has the DNA TGTGCCAGCAGCTACCGGGGGGTCGACGAGCAGTACTTC. Its protein is CASSYRGVDEQYF.

This chain joins TRBV25-1 and TRBJ1-2; D not certain. Germline CDR1 is MGHDK and CDR2 is SYGVNS. CDR3 size: 15 residues. Trimming shortened V by 6 bases and J by 7 bases, and 21 bases separated the two germline ends. The CDR3 spells CASSGREGQDFGYTF. The CDR3 DNA sequence: TGTGCCAGCAGCGGCCGAGAAGGGCAGGATTTTGGCTACACCTTC.

A word on this clonotype: Its ends do not fully match the called genes, so a read error is possible. The V and J genes are TRBV20-1 and TRBJ1-1; TRBD1 is a possible D gene (6 bases). This CDR3 region has 13 residues. Germline V gene data show CDR1 as DFQATT and CDR2 as SNEGSKA (reference sequence). CDR3 nucleotide sequence: TGCAGTACTAGGACAGACAAGAACACTGAAGCTTTCTTT. This translates into CSTRTDKNTEAFF.

This clonotype has ten or more counts. The chain uses TRBV10-3 and TRBJ1-4; 8 bases line up with TRBD1. Germline CDR1 reads ENHRY; CDR2 reads SYGVKD. This CDR3 comprises 16 residues. V shed 10 bases, J shed 4 bases, and the junction held 14 bases outside the gene matches. The CDR3 DNA follows: TGTGCCACGTCCGGACAGGGTGACTCACGTAATGAAAAACTGTTTTTT. Its protein product is CATSGQGDSRNEKLFF.

V and J are TRBV9 and TRBJ1-2; tentatively, D is TRBD1 (6 bases). CDR3 length equals 16 residues. Trimming stripped 3 bases from V and 7 bases from J, with 22 bases between. Germline assignment: CDR1 SGDLS and CDR2 YYNGEE. CDR3 in DNA: TGTGCCAGCAGCGATCACCCTTGGGGGGGCGCAGGTGGCTACACCTTC. Translating gives CASSDHPWGGAGGYTF.

This clonotype was seen repeatedly, ten times or more. CDR3 nucleotide sequence: TGTGCCAGCAGTTTTTCGATGGGGACCACCCGCCTGATGGCCCAGTACTTC. It is translated as CASSFSMGTTRLMAQYF. This chain joins TRBV12-3 or TRBV12-4 and TRBJ2-5; the D call may be TRBD1 or TRBD2 (5 bases each). The CDR3 sequence is 17 residues long. The V end was cut by 3 bases, the J end by 9 bases, with 26 bases between.

V and J are TRBV7-2 and TRBJ1-2; maybe TRBD1 (5 bases). V was shortened by 5 bases and J by 0 bases, with 10 bases between the two germline ends. From germline, CDR1 is SGHTA and CDR2 FQGNSA. The CDR3 runs to 14 residues. CDR3 residues: CASSPGGSNYGYTF. In nucleotides, the CDR3 is TGTGCCAGCAGCCCCGGGGGGTCTAACTATGGCTACACCTTC.

J is TRBJ1-6 and V is TRBV20-1; TRBD1 agrees at 7 bases. Germline-derived CDR1 and CDR2 are DFQATT and SNEGSKA (reference sequence). CDR3 length: 17 residues. Germline trimming cut 0 bases from V and 4 bases from J; bases unmatched to any gene: 9. CDR3 region: CSARDLLRDSYNSPLHF. The CDR3 DNA follows: TGCAGTGCTAGAGATCTCCTTCGGGACAGTTATAATTCACCCCTCCACTTT.

The rearrangement joins TRBV3-1 to TRBJ2-2; 7 bases line up with TRBD2. This CDR3 region has 16 residues. The trim removed 1 base at V and 1 base at J, leaving 3 bases unmatched. CDR1 and CDR2 from the germline V gene are LGHDT and YNNKEL (reference sequence). The CDR3 loop is CASSQGLAVNTGELFF. The DNA of the CDR3 is TGTGCCAGCAGCCAAGGGCTAGCGGTGAACACCGGGGAGCTGTTTTTT. The whole variable domain, remainder taken from reference TRBV3-1 and TRBJ2-2, is DTAVSQTPKYLVTQMGNDKSIKCEQNLGHDTMYWYKQDSKKFLKIMFSYNNKELIINETVPNRFSPKSPDKAHLNLHINSLELGDSAVYFCASSQGLAVNTGELFFGEGSRLTVL.

For this clonotype: Sequence at one end of the junction differs from germline and may be a read error. The chain employs TRBV7-7 and TRBJ2-5; 7 positions match TRBD1. This CDR3 is built from 14 residues. The V gene's germline CDR1 is SSHAT and CDR2 FNYEAQ (reference sequence). CDR3 sequence (DNA): TGTGCTAGCAGCCAAAACAGGGGAACGGAGACCCAGTACTTC. Amino acid sequence: CASSQNRGTETQYF.

In this sample, this clonotype turned up many times. The chain uses TRBV7-2 and TRBJ2-2, with D tentatively TRBD1 (6 bases). There are 17 residues in the CDR3. V was clipped by 4 bases and J by 6 bases, with 21 bases between them. The germline gives CDR1 SGHTA, CDR2 FQGNSA. This chain's CDR3 is CASSSFPRGMRPGELFF. In nucleotides, the CDR3 is TGTGCCAGCAGCTCGTTCCCCAGGGGCATGAGACCCGGGGAGCTGTTTTTT. The full variable domain, in which reference TRBV7-2 and TRBJ2-2 provide the parts outside the CDR3, is GAGVSQSPSNKVTEKGKDVELRCDPISGHTALYWYRQSLGQGLEFLIYFQGNSAPDKSGLPSDRFSAERTGGSVSTLTIQRTQQEDSAVYLCASSSFPRGMRPGELFFGEGSRLTVL.

The sample holds a few counts of this clonotype. The rearrangement joins TRBV30 to TRBJ2-7; 7 nucleotides match TRBD2. J was trimmed by 3 bases and V by 4 bases; bases with no gene match: 9. The V gene's germline CDR1 is GTSNPN and CDR2 SVGIG (reference sequence). This CDR3 has 14 residues. The CDR3 region has the DNA TGTGCCTGGACCCTCGGACTAGTTGGCTACGAGCAGTACTTC. The encoded protein is CAWTLGLVGYEQYF.